This TCR beta chain comes out of a study of glioma-infiltrating T cells. Comments on this clonotype: Its antigen is currently unknown.

V was pared by 11 bases and J by 0 bases, with 3 bases of the junction left unmatched. The CDR3 totals 13 residues. General observations from the study: Above-expected tissue-blood divergence occurred in all gliomas, most in low-grade ones. Only very few CDR3 sequences appeared in both tissue and blood.

The iRepertoire nested amplicon-rescue multiplex PCR amplified TCR alpha and beta CDR3s from RNA. Input was about 85-400 ng of tissue mRNA or PBMC total RNA. Each CDR3 protein gets one entry after TCRdb re-called the multiplex PCR reads with MiXCR. This sample has around 150,000 distinct CDR3 sequences, with 35% to 50% found just once. The receptor was derived from a human donor with low-grade glioma or glioblastoma, undergoing nonglioma brain surgery, or in good health (not recorded which). Sequenced: glioma tissue, nonneoplastic brain tissue, or PBMCs (not recorded which). The rearrangement joins TRBV12-3 or TRBV12-4 to TRBJ2-1; 8 bases fit TRBD2. The CDR3 DNA follows: TGTGCCGCGAGCGGGAGCTCCTACAATGAGCAGTTCTTC. This translates into CAASGSSYNEQFF.